This TCR beta chain originates from a study of control samples from healthy donors and cancer patients. The germline V gene encodes CDR1 LGHNA and CDR2 YNFKEQ. The CDR3 sequence is 17 residues long. The V and J ends lost 2 bases and 7 bases, in that order; junction bases with no gene match: 8. Assay: immunoSEQ multiplex PCR; the TCRdb copy retains only in-frame clones and omits some. The profile shows 95,000 to 130,000 clones, 70% to 90% of them singletons. The rearrangement links TRBV4-2 to TRBJ1-4; 12 nucleotides align to TRBD1. The clonotype comes from a woman aged 70-85 years in good health. Sequenced sample: blood. CDR3 coding DNA: TGTGCCAGCAGCCAACCGGGACAGGGGGCGCGGGGTGAAAAACTGTTTTTT. This translates into CASSQPGQGARGEKLFF.